These T cell receptor beta chains were read from a single sample in a study of T cell responses to AZD1222 COVID-19 vaccine. Profiling relied on immunoSEQ multiplex PCR, and the TCRdb table lists in-frame clones only, not all of them. The repertoire holds under 150,000 clones, with around 90% as singletons. This specimen consisted of peripheral blood, obtained on day 0 of AZD1222 vaccination. These receptors originate from an adult in good health. CDR3s include the opening cysteine and the closing phenylalanine or tryptophan. D genes are given only for firm matches. Some rows mark clone size as missing; the rest say once, few, many or name a class of expanded clone.

D gene	clone size	V gene	J gene	CDR3 DNA	CDR3 protein
NA	NA	TRBV5-1	TRBJ2-1	TGCGCCAGCAGCTTGTATGAACAGGGCTCCTTTTTCTCCTACAATGAGCAGTTCTTC	CASSLYEQGSFFSYNEQFF
NA	NA	TRBV6-6	TRBJ2-7	TGTGCCAGCAGTTCCAGGGTCAGCGAGCAGTACTTC	CASSSRVSEQYF
NA	NA	TRBV2	TRBJ2-4	TGTGCCAGCAGCGCAATAGCCAAAAACATTCAGTACTTC	CASSAIAKNIQYF
NA	few	TRBV7-9	TRBJ2-3	TGTGCCAGCAGCTTATACGAATATACGCAGTATTTT	CASSLYEYTQYF
NA	once	TRBV30	TRBJ1-2	TGTGCCTGGAGTGTCACAGCCTCTGGCTACACCTTC	CAWSVTASGYTF
NA	NA	TRBV12-5	TRBJ1-1	TGTGCTAGTGGTTTACGAGCAATGAACACTGAAGCTTTCTTT	CASGLRAMNTEAFF
NA	NA	TRBV18	TRBJ1-1	TGTGCCAGCTCCCCAAGGTATGCCACTGAAGCTTTCTTT	CASSPRYATEAFF
NA	NA	TRBV21-1	TRBJ1-2	TGTGCCAGCAGCATCACAAGGAGAGGGGGGAGGAGGGCTGGAGGCTACACCTTC	CASSITRRGGRRAGGYTF
NA	NA	TRBV7-2	TRBJ1-5	TGTGCCAGCACCGACGGTTTTGCCAATCAGCCCCAGCATTTT	CASTDGFANQPQHF
NA	NA	TRBV4-1	TRBJ1-4	TGCGCCAGCAGCCAAGAAGGGTCAGGGACAACTAATGAAAAACTGTTTTTT	CASSQEGSGTTNEKLFF
TRBD1	NA	TRBV5-6	TRBJ1-1	TGTGCCAGCAGCCCACGAGACAGGGAAGACCCTGAAGCTTTCTTT	CASSPRDREDPEAFF
TRBD2	NA	TRBV30	TRBJ2-1	TGTGCCTGGAGTCGGGGACGGGAGGGCTACAATGAGCAGTTCTTC	CAWSRGREGYNEQFF
TRBD1	NA	TRBV4-2	TRBJ1-3	TGTGCCAGCAGCCAAGCCCCCGGGACAGCGGGCGGAAACACCATATATTTT	CASSQAPGTAGGNTIYF
TRBD2	NA	TRBV3-1/TRBV3-2	TRBJ2-5	TGTGCCAGCAGCTGGCGGGGGGAAGAGACCCAGTACTTC	CASSWRGEETQYF
NA	NA	TRBV6-5	TRBJ1-2	TGTGCCAGCAAATGGGTCCGAGGGAACTATGGCTACACCTTC	CASKWVRGNYGYTF
TRBD1	NA	TRBV23-1	TRBJ2-7	TGCGCCAGCGGACTGGGACAGACCGAGCAGTACTTC	CASGLGQTEQYF
TRBD1	NA	TRBV3-1/TRBV3-2	TRBJ1-2	TGTGCCAGCAGCCCGACAGGGGGCGTCGATGGCTACACCTTC	CASSPTGGVDGYTF
NA	NA	TRBV20-1	TRBJ1-2	TGCAGTGCTGGTGACGCGAGGTCCTATGGCTACACCTTC	CSAGDARSYGYTF
NA	NA	TRBV6-5	TRBJ1-3	TGTGCCAGCAGTCCCCAAGTGGGAAACACCATATATTTT	CASSPQVGNTIYF
NA	NA	TRBV10-2	TRBJ2-1	TGCGCCAGCACCTTGCACCGGGGTGACTACAATGAGCAGTTCTTC	CASTLHRGDYNEQFF
TRBD2	once	TRBV2	TRBJ2-5	TGTGCCAGCACCCGGGGACTAGCGGGGGGGCGAGAGACCCAGTACTTC	CASTRGLAGGRETQYF
NA	NA	TRBV11-2	TRBJ1-5	TGTGCCAGCAGCTCAGGGCCCACTCAGCCCCAGCATTTT	CASSSGPTQPQHF
NA	NA	TRBV19	TRBJ1-1	TGTGCCAGTAGTATCCTCAGGGAGAACACTGAAGCTTTCTTT	CASSILRENTEAFF
TRBD1	once	TRBV4-1	TRBJ1-1	TGCGCCAGCAGCCACATTCACAGGGGGTTGGCTGAAGCTTTCTTT	CASSHIHRGLAEAFF
TRBD1	NA	TRBV11-3	TRBJ1-5	TGTGCCAGCAGCCCCGGGACAGGCGATAATCAGCCCCAGCATTTT	CASSPGTGDNQPQHF
NA	NA	TRBV18	TRBJ1-5	TGTGCCAGCTCACCATTCAGAAGCAAGGCGACAAATCAGCCCCAGCATTTT	CASSPFRSKATNQPQHF
TRBD2	NA	TRBV15	TRBJ2-1	TGTGCCACCAGCAGAGATCTCAGACTAGCGGTTAATGAGCAGTTCTTC	CATSRDLRLAVNEQFF
NA	NA	TRBV7-8	TRBJ1-4	TGTGCCAGCAGCACCTATGGGAGAGGTGAAAAACTGTTTTTT	CASSTYGRGEKLFF
NA	NA	TRBV12-3/TRBV12-4	TRBJ1-6	TGTGCCAGCAGTTCCCTGGGACCCCTCCACTTT	CASSSLGPLHF
TRBD1	NA	TRBV11-3	TRBJ2-5	TGTGCCAGCAGCTTTAAAGGGGGCAAGGGGGAGACCCAGTACTTC	CASSFKGGKGETQYF
NA	NA	TRBV28	TRBJ1-5	TGTGCCAGCAGTTATTTACGGGGGATTCGTCAGCCCCAGCATTTT	CASSYLRGIRQPQHF
TRBD2	NA	TRBV28	TRBJ2-3	TGTGCCAGCAGTTCGCCCTTCGGACTAGCGGACACAGATACGCAGTATTTT	CASSSPFGLADTDTQYF
NA	NA	TRBV19	TRBJ2-7	TGTGCCAGTAGTTGGCAGGGGGGCTACGAGCAGTACTTC	CASSWQGGYEQYF
TRBD1	NA	TRBV18	TRBJ1-5	TGTGCCAGCTCACGGGACAGAAATCAGCCCCAGCATTTT	CASSRDRNQPQHF
NA	NA	TRBV2	TRBJ2-1	TGTGCCAGCACCTCGACTAGAAAACCCTACAATGAGCAGTTCTTC	CASTSTRKPYNEQFF
TRBD1	NA	TRBV7-2	TRBJ2-5	TGTGCCAGCAGCTTTAACCAGGGGGCTTCGGAGACCCAGTACTTC	CASSFNQGASETQYF
NA	NA	TRBV28	TRBJ1-1	TGTGCCAGCTACTCCCCGGAGGGCAGCAGTTACACTGAAGCTTTCTTT	CASYSPEGSSYTEAFF
NA	NA	TRBV11-2	TRBJ1-2	TGTGCCAGCAGCTTTGAGAGAAACTATGGCTACACCTTC	CASSFERNYGYTF
NA	NA	TRBV12-3/TRBV12-4	TRBJ2-7	TGTGCCAGCATGGGACGACGCTACGAGCAGTACTTC	CASMGRRYEQYF
NA	NA	TRBV27	TRBJ1-2	TGTGCCAGCAGTTTGGGGCCGTTTCGGGGGGAAGAGTATGGCTACACCTTC	CASSLGPFRGEEYGYTF
NA	NA	TRBV6-5	TRBJ1-6	TGTGCCAGCAGTTCACACTCCTATAATTCACCCCTCCACTTT	CASSSHSYNSPLHF
NA	once	TRBV19	TRBJ1-1	TGTGCCACTCAGAATAGGCAGGTCAACACTGAAGCTTTCTTT	CATQNRQVNTEAFF
NA	NA	TRBV7-2	TRBJ2-3	TGTGCCAGCAGCTTCTACAGGGTCCCAGATACGCAGTATTTT	CASSFYRVPDTQYF
NA	NA	TRBV19	TRBJ1-2	TGTGCCAGTAGTATTCTTGCCGGGACGAAAACCGATGGCTACACCTTC	CASSILAGTKTDGYTF
NA	once	TRBV15	TRBJ2-5	TGTGCCACCAGCAGGGACTACCAAGAGACCCAGTACTTC	CATSRDYQETQYF
TRBD1	few	TRBV5-1	TRBJ2-1	TGCGCCAGCAGCGTGGGACAGGGTATCCACAATGAGCAGTTCTTC	CASSVGQGIHNEQFF
NA	NA	TRBV2	TRBJ1-2	TGTGCCAGCAGTTTGGCCGGGACTTTCTATGGCTACACCTTC	CASSLAGTFYGYTF
TRBD1	NA	TRBV28	TRBJ2-3	TGTGCCAGCAGTTTACCCTCGGGACAGGGATCAGATACGCAGTATTTT	CASSLPSGQGSDTQYF
NA	few	TRBV4-2	TRBJ1-6	TGTGCCAGCAGCCAAGATGGCTTGAGGGAGCTATCACCCCTCCACTTT	CASSQDGLRELSPLHF
NA	NA	TRBV19	TRBJ2-7	TGTGCCAGTAGTAGACTGGGGAGAGATAACGAGCAGTACTTC	CASSRLGRDNEQYF
NA	NA	TRBV6-4	TRBJ2-7	TGTGCCAGCAGTGCGAGGCCCGGGAGCTCCTACGAGCAGTACTTC	CASSARPGSSYEQYF
TRBD2	NA	TRBV12-5	TRBJ2-3	TGTGCTAGTGGTTTGGTACACGGAGCGGGAGTGGGGGATACGCAGTATTTT	CASGLVHGAGVGDTQYF
TRBD2	NA	TRBV10-3	TRBJ2-3	TGTGCCATCCAAACGGGGGGGCAAGATACGCAGTATTTT	CAIQTGGQDTQYF
TRBD1	NA	TRBV6-2/TRBV6-3	TRBJ1-5	TGTGCCAGCAGTTATGGACAGGGGAGGGATCAGCCCCAGCATTTT	CASSYGQGRDQPQHF